The 22 T cell receptor gamma chains below come from one sample, sequenced in a study of γδ T cells in repeated Plasmodium falciparum infection. Bulk repertoires came from Vgamma9/Vdelta2+ or Vdelta2-negative gammadelta T cells flow-sorted from PBMC. TCRdb fed the multiplex PCR reads into CATT to redo clone calling. Of 13,000 to 15,000 gamma-chain clones in the sample, about 1.5% were seen once. Source material: gamma-delta T cells from blood. These receptors were taken from a pool of human donors (malaria-infected and uninfected, not separated).

This clone showed up just a few times. The protein recorded in TCRdb matches a much larger clone and deviates from this DNA's translation at residue 4, suggesting a read error; the protein here is obtained by translating the DNA. This rearrangement joins TRGV9 to TRGJP. The J gene comes from matching the DNA to germline here; TCRdb lacks it. Germline CDR1 and CDR2: GITISATS and ISYDGTV (reference sequence). The CDR3 length is 15 residues. J gave up 9 bases and V 9 bases, and 11 bases lay outside the gene matches. CDR3 in DNA: TGTGCCTTGCGGAAGGGGGGGTTGGGCAAAAAAATCAAGGTATTT. Amino acids: CALRKGGLGKKIKVF.

On this clone itself: TCRdb's entry gives the protein of a much larger clone, which mismatches this DNA's translation at residue 5, likely from a read error; the protein reported here is translated from the DNA. The V gene is TRGV9, the J gene TRGJ1 or TRGJ2. TCRdb gives no J gene; it was assigned here by matching the DNA to germline. Looked up from germline, CDR1 is GITISATS and CDR2 is ISYDGTV (reference sequence). Unmatched junction bases numbered 6, after V lost 6 bases and J lost 7 bases. This CDR3 contains 11 residues. The CDR3 DNA reads as TGTGCCTTGTGGAACGCGTATAAGAAACTCTTT. It translates to CALWNAYKKLF.

The sample holds many counts of this clone. TCRdb's protein for this DNA is that of a much larger clone and differs from the translation at residue 5, likely a read error; the protein shown is the DNA translation. As DNA, the CDR3 is TGTGCCTTGTACCATTATTCTTCGAATTATTATAAGAAACTCTTT. It is translated as CALYHYSSNYYKKLF. V usage is TRGV9 and J usage is TRGJ1 or TRGJ2. CDR1 and CDR2 from the germline V gene are GITISATS and ISYDGTV (reference sequence). The length of the CDR3 is 15 residues. The V and J ends lost 8 bases and 0 bases, in that order; junction bases with no gene match: 13.

This clone was counted many times. The TCRdb protein comes from a much larger clone and disagrees with this DNA's translation at residue 15, likely due to a read error; the protein given here is derived from the DNA. J gene calling gave no result, while the V gene is TRGV9. In germline, CDR1 is GITISATS, CDR2 ISYDGTV (reference sequence). The CDR3 loop spans 17 amino acids. CDR3 sequence (DNA): TGTGCCTTGTGGGAGGTTGGTGGAGAGTTGGGCAAAAAAATCGAGGTATTT. Protein sequence: CALWEVGGELGKKIEVF.

This clone was detected many times. TCRdb attributes to this sequence the protein of a much larger clone, which differs from the DNA translation at residue 5; a read error is likely, and the protein displayed is translated from the DNA. This chain uses TRGV9 with TRGJP. The germline CDR1 and CDR2 sequences are GITISATS and ISYDGTV (reference sequence). The junction had 4 bases not matched to a gene; V was cut back by 4 bases and J by 7 bases. The CDR3 spans 15 residues. CDR3 protein: CALWDVELGKKIKVF. CDR3 nucleotides: TGTGCCTTGTGGGATGTGGAGTTGGGCAAAAAAATCAAGGTATTT.

This clone was observed many times. TCRdb assigns this DNA the protein of a much larger clone, which departs from its translation at residue 12; this likely reflects a read error, and the protein shown comes from translating the DNA. The sample has other DNA sequences that encode this CDR3 too. The chain joins TRGV9 to TRGJ1 or TRGJ2. The germline V gene has CDR1 GITISATS and CDR2 ISYDGTV (reference sequence). The CDR3 is 14 residues long. In DNA, the CDR3 is TGTGCCTTGTGGGAGGAATTCAAATATTATAAGAATCTCTTT. Translating it yields CALWEEFKYYKNLF.

In the case of this clone: For this DNA, TCRdb reports the protein of a much larger clone, which diverges at residue 4, most likely from a read error; the protein presented here is translated directly from the DNA. The chain carries TRGV2 and TRGJ1 or TRGJ2. TCRdb is silent on the J gene; assignment here came from matching the DNA to germline. This CDR3 is 17 amino acids long. The germline V gene encodes CDR1 EGSNGY and CDR2 YDSYNSKV. The CDR3 sequence is CATRDGLPAKYYYKKLF. CDR3 DNA sequence: TGTGCCACCCGGGACGGGCTCCCCGCCAAGTATTATTATAAGAAACTCTTT.

This clone showed up many times. This is likely an artifact of a read error, given a far larger clone one base away. This sample also contains other DNA sequences that code for the same CDR3. This chain connects TRGV3 to TRGJ1 or TRGJ2. Because TCRdb records no J gene, it was assigned here through a match of the DNA to germline. The CDR3 runs to 17 residues. V shed 0 bases and J 7 bases; nucleotides not matched to a gene: 18. Germline assignment: CDR1 VTNTFY and CDR2 YDVSTARD (reference sequence). CDR3 residues: CATWDRRGLLGYYKKLF. In DNA form, the CDR3 reads TGTGCCACCTGGGACAGGCGAGGGCTGTTGGGATACTATAAGAAACTCTTT.

The sample holds many counts of this clone. At the DNA level, this CDR3 is encoded by other sequences in the same sample as well. The chain is built from TRGV4 and TRGJ1 or TRGJ2. There are 12 residues in the CDR3. The germline CDR1 and CDR2 sequences are EGSTGY and YDSYTSSV. V shed 0 bases, J shed 4 bases, and the junction held 0 bases outside the gene matches. CDR3 sequence reads: CATWDGYYKKLF. CDR3 in DNA: TGTGCCACCTGGGATGGGTATTATAAGAAACTCTTT.

The table lists this clone with many counts. This DNA's translation and the protein TCRdb lists, from a much larger clone, do not match at residue 8, likely due to a read error; the protein shown is translated from the DNA. V gene TRGV9 combines with J gene TRGJ1 or TRGJ2. Germline V gene data show CDR1 as GITISATS and CDR2 as ISYDGTV (reference sequence). The J segment lost 9 bases and the V segment lost 1 base, leaving 6 bases of the junction unmatched. This CDR3 contains 12 residues. CDR3 region: CALWEVPCKKLF. DNA for the CDR3: TGTGCCTTGTGGGAGGTCCCTTGTAAGAAACTCTTT.

Remarks on this clone: The protein recorded in TCRdb matches a much larger clone and deviates from this DNA's translation at residue 14, suggesting a read error; the protein here is obtained by translating the DNA. The chain has TRGV9 and TRGJP. The J gene was missing in TCRdb and was found by matching the end of the DNA to germline. The CDR3 has 17 amino acids. CDR1 is GITISATS and CDR2 is ISYDGTV in the germline V gene (reference sequence). The CDR3 DNA reads TGTGCCTTGTGGGAGGTGCAACAAGAGTTGGGCAAAAAAAGCAAGGTATTT. It translates to CALWEVQQELGKKSKVF.

This clone was found many times. The mismatch at residue 3 between this DNA's translation and the TCRdb protein of a much larger clone likely reflects a read error; the protein shown is translated from the DNA. The rearrangement links TRGV9 to TRGJ1 or TRGJ2. TCRdb offers no J gene call, so here the DNA was matched to germline to obtain one. CDR3 length: 16 residues. Germline V CDR1 and CDR2: GITISATS, ISYDGTV (reference sequence). The CDR3 nucleotides are TGTGCCTCGTGGGAGTGCAATTTGGCTTGTTATTATAAGAAACTCTTT. Protein: CASWECNLACYYKKLF.

This clone was picked up a small number of times. TCRdb shows a much larger clone's protein in place of this DNA's translation, and the two differ at residue 3, likely through a read error; the protein shown is translated from the DNA. The chain employs TRGV4 and TRGJ1 or TRGJ2. The J gene is not listed in TCRdb, so it was assigned here from a DNA match to germline. Per germline, CDR1 EGSTGY and CDR2 YDSYTSSV. The CDR3 runs to 13 residues. CDR3 sequence reads: CAPWVIDYYKKLF. CDR3 DNA: TGTGCCCCCTGGGTCATTGATTATTATAAGAAACTCTTT.

In this sample, this clone turned up many times. TCRdb's listed protein matches a much larger clone and diverges from this DNA's translation at residue 3, likely through a read error; the protein shown comes from the DNA. The chain carries TRGV2 and TRGJ1 or TRGJ2. Since TCRdb gives no J gene, matching the DNA to germline was used here to assign it. CDR1 is EGSNGY, CDR2 YDSYNSKV, per germline. The CDR3 is made up of 13 amino acids. CDR3 protein: CAPWDGVYYKKLF. The DNA of the CDR3 is TGTGCCCCCTGGGACGGGGTATATTATAAGAAACTCTTT.

This clone was counted many times. The protein given by TCRdb reflects a much larger clone and differs at residue 12 from this DNA's translation, likely from a read error; the protein shown is the DNA's translation. This chain joins TRGV9 and TRGJ1 or TRGJ2. No J gene is reported in TCRdb; it was inferred here by comparing the DNA with germline. The CDR3 loop spans 15 amino acids. Germline assignment: CDR1 GITISATS and CDR2 ISYDGTV (reference sequence). CDR3: CALWEANGGYYRKLF. In DNA, the CDR3 is TGTGCCTTGTGGGAGGCTAACGGGGGGTATTATAGGAAACTCTTT.

Ten or more counts support this clone. The mismatch at residue 6 between this DNA's translation and the TCRdb protein of a much larger clone likely reflects a read error; the protein shown is translated from the DNA. The DNA for the CDR3 is TGTGCCTTGTGGAGGTACAGAAATAAGAAACTCTTT. It yields the protein CALWRYRNKKLF. The rearrangement uses TRGV9 and TRGJ1 or TRGJ2. The J gene, not given by TCRdb, was assigned here from a germline match of the nucleotide sequence. Germline trimming cut 6 bases from V and 8 bases from J; bases unmatched to any gene: 10. The CDR3 is made up of 12 amino acids. From germline, CDR1 is GITISATS and CDR2 ISYDGTV (reference sequence).

The table lists this clone with many counts. This may be a read error: a much more frequent sequence differs by one nucleotide. The chain links TRGV9 to TRGJ1 or TRGJ2. No J segment appears in TCRdb, so it was assigned here by matching the sequence to germline. Germline CDR1 and CDR2: GITISATS and ISYDGTV (reference sequence). After removal of 3 bases from V and 4 bases from J, the junction contained 9 bases not matched to a gene. This CDR3 is 14 amino acids long. The CDR3 spells CALWEPKKYYKKLF. The CDR3 DNA reads as TGTGCCTTGTGGGAGCCCAAGAAATATTATAAGAAACTCTTT.

This clone is medium-sized in the sample. The chain recombines TRGV4 with TRGJ1 or TRGJ2. Germline values: CDR1 EGSTGY, CDR2 YDSYTSSV. V shed 5 bases, J shed 2 bases, and the junction held 9 bases outside the gene matches. CDR3 length: 14 residues. DNA of the CDR3: TGTGCCACCTGGGGGCAGGGATATTATTATAAGAAACTCTTT. Translation gives CATWGQGYYYKKLF.

This clone appeared many times. The protein TCRdb lists belongs to a much larger clone and differs from this DNA's translation at residue 9, which points to a read error; the protein shown is made from the DNA. The V and J genes are TRGV9 and TRGJ1 or TRGJ2. CDR1 is GITISATS, CDR2 ISYDGTV, per germline (reference sequence). The CDR3 runs to 12 residues. The CDR3 DNA reads TGTGCCTTGTGGGAGGTGCACTATAGGAAACTCTTT. Its protein is CALWEVHYRKLF.

This clone was detected only a few times. This probably arose from a read error, given a far larger clone one base away. The DNA is left out, because the CDR3 cannot be placed on it with certainty; the CDR3 is given as TCRdb lists it. This CDR3 is also generated by other DNA sequences in the sample. The J gene is uncalled and the V gene is TRGV9. Germline V gives CDR1 GITISATS, CDR2 ISYDGTV (reference sequence). Ends included, the CDR3 has 29 residues. The CDR3 is CALWEVRRNSLAVEQHLLSQVSIGRIQHF.

This clone came up many times. The protein recorded in TCRdb matches a much larger clone and deviates from this DNA's translation at residue 3, suggesting a read error; the protein here is obtained by translating the DNA. J is TRGJ1 or TRGJ2 and V is TRGV4. There are 13 residues in the CDR3. Germline loops: CDR1 EGSTGY, CDR2 YDSYTSSV. The CDR3 sequence is CAAWDGFYYKKLF. DNA of the CDR3: TGTGCCGCCTGGGATGGGTTTTATTATAAGAAACTCTTT.

This clone was seen at least ten times. TCRdb records a much larger clone's protein for this DNA, with a difference at residue 13 that likely arises from a read error; the protein given is the translation of the DNA. With the J gene uncalled, the V gene is TRGV4. The CDR3 covers 15 residues. Germline-derived CDR1 and CDR2 are EGSTGY and YDSYTSSV. The CDR3 here is CATWDPHANYYKELF. The CDR3, as DNA: TGTGCCACCTGGGACCCTCATGCAAATTATTATAAGGAACTCTTT.